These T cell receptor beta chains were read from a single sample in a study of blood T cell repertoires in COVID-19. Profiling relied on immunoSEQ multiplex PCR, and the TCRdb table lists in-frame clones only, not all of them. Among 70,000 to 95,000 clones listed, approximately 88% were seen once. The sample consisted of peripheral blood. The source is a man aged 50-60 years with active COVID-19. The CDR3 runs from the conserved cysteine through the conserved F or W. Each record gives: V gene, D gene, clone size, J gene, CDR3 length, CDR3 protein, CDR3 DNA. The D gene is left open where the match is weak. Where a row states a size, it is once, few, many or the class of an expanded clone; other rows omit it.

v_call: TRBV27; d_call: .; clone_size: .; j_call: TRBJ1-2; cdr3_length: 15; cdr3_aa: CASSLSPRGGYGYTF; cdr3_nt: TGTGCCAGCAGTTTATCGCCAAGGGGGGGCTATGGCTACACCTTC
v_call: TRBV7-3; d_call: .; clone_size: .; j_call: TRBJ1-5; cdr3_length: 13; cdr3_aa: CASSSLTVPPQHF; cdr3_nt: TGTGCCAGCAGCTCCCTAACAGTCCCGCCCCAGCATTTT
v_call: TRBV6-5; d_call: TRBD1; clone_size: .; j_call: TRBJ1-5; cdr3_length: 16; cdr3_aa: CASSYSRTGGLLAQHF; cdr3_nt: TGTGCCAGCAGTTACTCTCGGACAGGGGGCCTGCTGGCCCAGCATTTT
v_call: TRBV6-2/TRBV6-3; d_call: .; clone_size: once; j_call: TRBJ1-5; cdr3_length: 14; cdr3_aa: CASSYGSRGQPQHF; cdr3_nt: TGTGCCAGCAGTTACGGCTCCAGGGGTCAGCCCCAGCATTTT
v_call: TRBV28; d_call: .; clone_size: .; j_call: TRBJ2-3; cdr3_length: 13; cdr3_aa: CASRETGTDTQYF; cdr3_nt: TGTGCCAGCAGGGAGACGGGCACAGATACGCAGTATTTT
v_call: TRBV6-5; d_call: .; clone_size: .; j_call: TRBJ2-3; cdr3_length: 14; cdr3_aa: CASRVGGSTDTQYF; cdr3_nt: TGTGCCAGCAGGGTGGGGGGTAGCACAGATACGCAGTATTTT
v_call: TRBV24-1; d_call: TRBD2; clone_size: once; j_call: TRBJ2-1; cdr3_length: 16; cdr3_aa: CATSDYASGVYNEQFF; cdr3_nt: TGTGCCACCAGTGACTACGCTAGCGGGGTATACAATGAGCAGTTCTTC
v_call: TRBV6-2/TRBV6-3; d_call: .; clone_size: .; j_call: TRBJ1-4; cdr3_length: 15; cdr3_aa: CASSPLGTGSEKLFF; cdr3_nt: TGTGCCAGCAGTCCGCTGGGTACAGGGTCCGAAAAACTGTTTTTT
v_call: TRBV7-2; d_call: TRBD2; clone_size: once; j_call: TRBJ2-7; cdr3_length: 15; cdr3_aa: CASSLDSGSTRGQYF; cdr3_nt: TGTGCCAGCAGCTTAGATAGCGGGAGTACGAGAGGGCAGTACTTC
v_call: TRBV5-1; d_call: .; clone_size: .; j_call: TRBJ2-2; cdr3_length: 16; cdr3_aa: CASSLEVAENTGELFF; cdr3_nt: TGCGCCAGCAGCTTGGAAGTAGCGGAGAACACCGGGGAGCTGTTTTTT
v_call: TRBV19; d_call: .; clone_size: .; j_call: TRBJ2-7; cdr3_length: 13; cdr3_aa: CASSIRKGYEQYF; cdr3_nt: TGTGCCAGTAGTATAAGGAAGGGGTACGAGCAGTACTTC
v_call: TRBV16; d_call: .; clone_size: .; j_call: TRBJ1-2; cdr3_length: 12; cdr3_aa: CASSQLSKSYTF; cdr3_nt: TGTGCCAGCAGCCAATTGAGTAAGAGCTACACCTTC
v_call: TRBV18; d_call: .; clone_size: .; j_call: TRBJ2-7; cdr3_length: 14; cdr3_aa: CASSPPGSRREQYF; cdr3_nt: TGTGCCAGCTCACCTCCGGGGTCTAGACGCGAGCAGTACTTC
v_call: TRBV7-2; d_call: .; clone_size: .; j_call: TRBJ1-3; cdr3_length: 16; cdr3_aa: CASSLNSADSGNTIYF; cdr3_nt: TGTGCCAGCAGCTTAAACTCTGCGGACTCTGGAAACACCATATATTTT
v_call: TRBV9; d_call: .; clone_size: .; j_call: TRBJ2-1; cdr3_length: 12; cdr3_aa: CASSPGNNEQFF; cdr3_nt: TGTGCCAGCAGCCCCGGGAACAATGAGCAGTTCTTC
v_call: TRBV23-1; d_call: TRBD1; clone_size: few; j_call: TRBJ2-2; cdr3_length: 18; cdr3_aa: CASSHPAPDRANTGELFF; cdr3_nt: TGCGCCAGCAGTCATCCTGCCCCGGACAGGGCGAACACCGGGGAGCTGTTTTTT
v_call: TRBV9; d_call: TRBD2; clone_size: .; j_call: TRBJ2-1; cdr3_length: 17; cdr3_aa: CASSAPRGGRTNNEQFF; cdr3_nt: TGTGCCAGCAGCGCCCCTCGGGGGGGACGGACCAACAATGAGCAGTTCTTC
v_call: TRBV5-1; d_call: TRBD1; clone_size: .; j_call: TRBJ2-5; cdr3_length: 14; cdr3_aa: CASSPRDRVETQYF; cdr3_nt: TGCGCCAGCAGCCCGCGAGACAGGGTAGAGACCCAGTACTTC
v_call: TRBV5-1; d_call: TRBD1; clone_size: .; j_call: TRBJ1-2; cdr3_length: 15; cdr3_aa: CASSSPGQGDYGYTF; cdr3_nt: TGCGCCAGCAGCTCCCCTGGACAGGGCGACTATGGCTACACCTTC
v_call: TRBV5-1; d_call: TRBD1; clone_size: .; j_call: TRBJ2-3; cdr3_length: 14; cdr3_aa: CASSRTGLTDTQYF; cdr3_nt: TGCGCCAGCAGCAGGACAGGCCTCACAGATACGCAGTATTTT
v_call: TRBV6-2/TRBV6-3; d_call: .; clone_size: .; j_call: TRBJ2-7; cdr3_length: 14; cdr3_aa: CASSFRQVNHEQYF; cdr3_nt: TGTGCCAGCAGTTTTAGACAGGTTAATCACGAGCAGTACTTC
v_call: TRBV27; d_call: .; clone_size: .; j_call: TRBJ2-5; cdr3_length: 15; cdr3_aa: CASSSRGHGLETQYF; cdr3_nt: TGTGCCAGCAGTTCAAGGGGACACGGGCTTGAGACCCAGTACTTC
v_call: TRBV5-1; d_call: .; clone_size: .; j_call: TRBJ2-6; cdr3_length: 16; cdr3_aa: CASSLRPGTGANVLTF; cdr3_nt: TGCGCCAGCAGCCTACGTCCAGGGACTGGGGCCAACGTCCTGACTTTC
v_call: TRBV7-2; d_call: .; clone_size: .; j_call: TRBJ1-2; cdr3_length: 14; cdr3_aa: CASSHGGDHYGYTF; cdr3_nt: TGTGCCAGCAGCCACGGGGGGGACCACTATGGCTACACCTTC
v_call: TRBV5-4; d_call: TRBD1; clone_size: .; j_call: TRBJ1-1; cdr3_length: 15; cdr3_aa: CASSPDRQGGTEAFF; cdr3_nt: TGTGCCAGCAGCCCGGACCGACAGGGAGGAACTGAAGCTTTCTTT